This is a list of T cell receptor beta chains from one sample in a study of shared clonotypes between healthy human individuals. Assay used: immunoSEQ multiplex PCR; TCRdb lists only in-frame clones, some missing. The sample has 700,000 to 950,000 clones; about 96% are singletons. The specimen sequenced was naive CD8+ T cells sorted from blood. The receptors stem from a young man in good health. Each CDR3 is given with its conserved first and last residue. Each record gives: J gene, clone size, V gene, D gene, CDR3 protein, CDR3 DNA. D genes are given only for firm matches. Rows give clone size only sometimes, using once, few, many, or a class for an expanded clone.

J: TRBJ2-1
size: -
V: TRBV6-5
D: -
CDR3: CASRTGPTEFF
DNA: TGTGCCAGCAGAACCGGGCCTACGGAGTTCTTC

J: TRBJ1-3
size: -
V: TRBV28
D: -
CDR3: CASSFASSGNTIYF
DNA: TGTGCCAGCAGTTTTGCGAGCTCTGGAAACACCATATATTTT

J: TRBJ2-3
size: -
V: TRBV7-2
D: -
CDR3: CASSLGPDRYTDTQYF
DNA: TGTGCCAGCAGCTTAGGCCCAGACAGATACACAGATACGCAGTATTTT

J: TRBJ2-5
size: -
V: TRBV7-9
D: -
CDR3: CASSFPDGRDQETQYF
DNA: TGTGCCAGCAGCTTCCCGGACGGGAGAGATCAAGAGACCCAGTACTTC

J: TRBJ2-3
size: -
V: TRBV28
D: -
CDR3: CASSGPSGTDTQYF
DNA: TGTGCCAGCAGCGGCCCATCGGGCACAGATACGCAGTATTTT

J: TRBJ2-5
size: -
V: TRBV6-5
D: -
CDR3: CASNDRRGGQETQYF
DNA: TGTGCCAGCAATGACCGACGTGGGGGGCAAGAGACCCAGTACTTC

J: TRBJ2-1
size: -
V: TRBV15
D: -
CDR3: CATSRNRAVGNEQFF
DNA: TGTGCCACCAGCAGAAATAGGGCCGTCGGTAATGAGCAGTTCTTC

J: TRBJ2-7
size: once
V: TRBV9
D: -
CDR3: CASSVGGPEQYF
DNA: TGTGCCAGCAGCGTGGGGGGTCCCGAGCAGTACTTC

J: TRBJ2-7
size: -
V: TRBV7-9
D: TRBD1
CDR3: CASIPGQGARNYEQYF
DNA: TGTGCCAGCATCCCAGGACAGGGGGCGCGAAACTACGAGCAGTACTTC

J: TRBJ2-6
size: -
V: TRBV6-5
D: -
CDR3: CASSYPGANVLTF
DNA: TGTGCCAGCAGTTACCCTGGGGCCAACGTCCTGACTTTC

J: TRBJ2-5
size: -
V: TRBV9
D: TRBD2
CDR3: CASSLAGVQETQYF
DNA: TGTGCCAGCAGCCTAGCGGGAGTTCAGGAGACCCAGTACTTC

J: TRBJ1-2
size: -
V: TRBV9
D: -
CDR3: CASSVGEGTYGYTF
DNA: TGTGCCAGCAGCGTAGGTGAAGGGACATATGGCTACACCTTC

J: TRBJ2-2
size: once
V: TRBV19
D: -
CDR3: CATLARESTGELFF
DNA: TGTGCCACCCTCGCCAGGGAAAGCACCGGGGAGCTGTTTTTT

J: TRBJ2-1
size: -
V: TRBV9
D: -
CDR3: CASSAVDLAKSNVYNEQFF
DNA: TGTGCCAGCAGCGCAGTTGATCTCGCTAAATCTAACGTTTACAATGAGCAGTTCTTC

J: TRBJ2-7
size: -
V: TRBV6-6
D: TRBD2
CDR3: CASRELAGGAYEQYF
DNA: TGTGCCAGCAGGGAACTAGCGGGAGGGGCCTACGAGCAGTACTTC

J: TRBJ2-7
size: -
V: TRBV27
D: -
CDR3: CASSPQGGYEQYF
DNA: TGTGCCAGCAGTCCCCAGGGGGGGTACGAGCAGTACTTC

J: TRBJ2-1
size: -
V: TRBV6-1
D: TRBD1
CDR3: CASRGQGARGEQFF
DNA: TGTGCCAGCAGGGGACAGGGGGCGAGGGGCGAGCAGTTCTTC

J: TRBJ2-5
size: -
V: TRBV19
D: TRBD2
CDR3: CASSPLLRLAGAPQETQYF
DNA: TGTGCCAGTAGTCCCCTCCTCAGACTAGCGGGAGCACCCCAAGAGACCCAGTACTTC

J: TRBJ2-5
size: -
V: TRBV7-6
D: -
CDR3: CASSPRDSTTPQYF
DNA: TGTGCCAGCAGCCCAAGGGATAGCACAACACCCCAGTACTTC

J: TRBJ2-1
size: -
V: TRBV6-5
D: TRBD2
CDR3: CASTPSGTNYNEQFF
DNA: TGTGCCAGCACCCCAAGCGGGACGAACTACAATGAGCAGTTCTTC

J: TRBJ2-7
size: -
V: TRBV5-5
D: -
CDR3: CASSLAVPGYEQYF
DNA: TGTGCCAGCAGCTTGGCAGTCCCGGGATACGAGCAGTACTTC

J: TRBJ2-1
size: -
V: TRBV29-1
D: TRBD2
CDR3: CSARGVTGNEQFF
DNA: TGCAGCGCTCGGGGGGTCACGGGAAATGAGCAGTTCTTC

J: TRBJ2-1
size: -
V: TRBV14
D: -
CDR3: CASSGGGFNEQFF
DNA: TGTGCCAGCAGCGGAGGGGGATTTAATGAGCAGTTCTTC

J: TRBJ1-2
size: -
V: TRBV27
D: -
CDR3: CASSSLSTSYGYTF
DNA: TGTGCCAGCAGTTCACTTTCGACAAGCTATGGCTACACCTTC

J: TRBJ1-2
size: -
V: TRBV6-5
D: -
CDR3: CASSSRRDYGYTF
DNA: TGTGCCAGCAGCTCCCGCAGGGACTATGGCTACACCTTC

J: TRBJ2-2
size: -
V: TRBV10-3
D: -
CDR3: CALKEGQSNTGELFF
DNA: TGTGCCTTGAAGGAGGGACAGTCGAACACCGGGGAGCTGTTTTTT

J: TRBJ2-3
size: -
V: TRBV5-4
D: -
CDR3: CASSPGGTSWADTQYF
DNA: TGTGCCAGCAGCCCAGGAGGGACGAGTTGGGCAGATACGCAGTATTTT

J: TRBJ1-2
size: -
V: TRBV9
D: -
CDR3: CASSEDHRGYYGYTF
DNA: TGTGCCAGCAGCGAGGACCATCGGGGGTACTATGGCTACACCTTC

J: TRBJ1-1
size: -
V: TRBV5-1
D: -
CDR3: CASSVGPAGQNTEAFF
DNA: TGCGCCAGCAGCGTAGGGCCGGCAGGCCAGAACACTGAAGCTTTCTTT

J: TRBJ2-1
size: -
V: TRBV4-1
D: -
CDR3: CASSQRDGDEQFF
DNA: TGCGCCAGCAGCCAAAGGGACGGCGATGAGCAGTTCTTC

J: TRBJ1-3
size: -
V: TRBV5-4
D: -
CDR3: CASSAGGSGNTIYF
DNA: TGTGCCAGCAGTGCTGGGGGCTCTGGAAACACCATATATTTT

J: TRBJ2-7
size: -
V: TRBV2
D: TRBD2
CDR3: CASSEAPGLAGPASYEQYF
DNA: TGTGCCAGCAGTGAAGCGCCCGGACTAGCGGGTCCTGCGTCCTACGAGCAGTACTTC

J: TRBJ1-5
size: -
V: TRBV5-3
D: -
CDR3: CARSHPEDQPQHF
DNA: TGTGCCAGAAGCCACCCCGAGGATCAGCCCCAGCATTTT

J: TRBJ1-5
size: -
V: TRBV28
D: -
CDR3: CASSPDRYYDQPQHF
DNA: TGTGCCAGCAGTCCCGACAGGTATTACGATCAGCCCCAGCATTTT

J: TRBJ2-1
size: -
V: TRBV9
D: -
CDR3: CASSVGEAPYNEQFF
DNA: TGTGCCAGCAGCGTAGGAGAAGCCCCTTACAATGAGCAGTTCTTC

J: TRBJ2-7
size: -
V: TRBV15
D: TRBD1
CDR3: CATSKSGGRKYEQYF
DNA: TGTGCCACCAGCAAATCAGGGGGACGAAAATACGAGCAGTACTTC

J: TRBJ2-1
size: -
V: TRBV7-2
D: TRBD1
CDR3: CASSLDPGTGSNEQFF
DNA: TGTGCCAGCAGCTTAGACCCCGGGACAGGGTCTAATGAGCAGTTCTTC

J: TRBJ2-7
size: -
V: TRBV19
D: TRBD2
CDR3: CASSIASSGYEQYF
DNA: TGTGCCAGTAGTATAGCTTCTAGCGGTTACGAGCAGTACTTC

J: TRBJ2-7
size: -
V: TRBV7-2
D: TRBD1
CDR3: CASSDTRSGQHSYEQYF
DNA: TGTGCCAGCAGCGATACGCGTTCGGGACAGCACTCCTACGAGCAGTACTTC

J: TRBJ2-1
size: -
V: TRBV28
D: TRBD2
CDR3: CASNLAGGSYNEQFF
DNA: TGTGCCAGCAACTTAGCGGGAGGCTCCTACAATGAGCAGTTCTTC

J: TRBJ1-2
size: -
V: TRBV29-1
D: -
CDR3: CSVGRLGSSSTNYGYTF
DNA: TGCAGCGTTGGCCGTTTAGGCAGCTCCTCGACGAACTATGGCTACACCTTC